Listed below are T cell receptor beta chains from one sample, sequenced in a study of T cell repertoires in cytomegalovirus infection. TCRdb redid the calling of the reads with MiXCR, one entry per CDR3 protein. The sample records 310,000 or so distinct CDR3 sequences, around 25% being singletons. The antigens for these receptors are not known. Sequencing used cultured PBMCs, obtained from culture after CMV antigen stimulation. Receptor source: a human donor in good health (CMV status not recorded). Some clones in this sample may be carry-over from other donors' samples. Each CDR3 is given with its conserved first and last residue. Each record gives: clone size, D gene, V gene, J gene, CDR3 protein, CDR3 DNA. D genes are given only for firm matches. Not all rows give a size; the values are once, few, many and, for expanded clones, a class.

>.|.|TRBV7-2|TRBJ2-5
CASSFHAGETQYF
TGTGCCAGCAGCTTTCACGCAGGAGAGACCCAGTACTTC
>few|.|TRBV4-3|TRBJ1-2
CASSPTTNYGYTF
TGCGCCAGCAGCCCGACAACTAACTATGGCTACACCTTC
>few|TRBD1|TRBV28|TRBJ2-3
CASSTWTGADTQYF
TGTGCCAGCAGTACTTGGACAGGGGCGGATACGCAGTATTTT
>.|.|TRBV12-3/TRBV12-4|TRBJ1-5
CASSFTGYQPQHF
TGTGCCAGCAGTTTCACAGGGTATCAGCCCCAGCATTTT
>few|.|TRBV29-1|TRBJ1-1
CSAPGTSNTEAFF
TGCAGCGCACCAGGGACCTCGAACACTGAAGCTTTCTTT
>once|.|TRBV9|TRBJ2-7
CASSVDPGRSYEQYF
TGTGCCAGCAGCGTAGATCCAGGGAGGAGTTACGAGCAGTACTTC
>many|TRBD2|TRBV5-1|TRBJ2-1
CASSLEVGSSGSEQFF
TGCGCCAGCAGCTTGGAAGTAGGGAGTAGCGGGAGTGAGCAGTTCTTC
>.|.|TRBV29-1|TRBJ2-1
CSVQGGVYNEQFF
TGCAGCGTTCAGGGGGGGGTCTACAATGAGCAGTTCTTC
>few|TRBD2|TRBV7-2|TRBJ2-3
CASSSTPSAGNTDTQYF
TGTGCCAGCAGCTCCACCCCCTCAGCGGGAAACACAGATACGCAGTATTTT
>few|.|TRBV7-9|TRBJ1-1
CASSTSGRYTEAFF
TGTGCCAGCAGCACCTCCGGACGGTACACTGAAGCTTTCTTT
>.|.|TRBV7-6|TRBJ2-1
CASSYDVGAEQFF
TGTGCCAGCAGTTACGACGTTGGCGCCGAGCAGTTCTTC
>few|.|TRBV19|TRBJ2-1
CASSLDYRTYNEQFF
TGTGCCAGTAGCCTGGACTACCGGACCTACAATGAGCAGTTCTTC
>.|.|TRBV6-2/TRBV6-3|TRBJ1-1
CASLTSFMNTEAFF
TGTGCCAGTCTCACCTCATTCATGAACACTGAAGCTTTCTTT
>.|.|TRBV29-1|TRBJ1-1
CSGEGHENTEAFF
TGCAGCGGCGAGGGACACGAGAACACTGAAGCTTTCTTT
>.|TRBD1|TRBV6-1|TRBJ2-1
CASNSRGRNEQFF
TGTGCCAGCAACTCCAGGGGGCGGAATGAGCAGTTCTTC
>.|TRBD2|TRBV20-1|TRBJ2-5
CSARDPSGGGETQYF
TGCAGTGCTAGAGATCCTAGCGGGGGGGGAGAGACCCAGTACTTC
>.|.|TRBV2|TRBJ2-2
CASNVGLAELFF
TGTGCCAGCAACGTGGGGCTAGCGGAGCTGTTTTTT
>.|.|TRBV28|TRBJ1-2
CASSLGQYGYTF
TGTGCCAGCAGTTTAGGACAATATGGCTACACCTTC
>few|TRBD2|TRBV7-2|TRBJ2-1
CASRSGNYNEQFF
TGTGCCAGCAGAAGCGGGAACTACAATGAGCAGTTCTTC
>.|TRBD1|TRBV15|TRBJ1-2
CATSTRMGQGPSGYTF
TGTGCCACCAGCACCAGAATGGGACAGGGGCCTAGCGGCTACACCTTC
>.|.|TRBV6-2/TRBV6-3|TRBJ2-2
CATGKAVNTGELFF
TGTGCCACCGGAAAAGCAGTGAACACCGGGGAGCTGTTTTTT
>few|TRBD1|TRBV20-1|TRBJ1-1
CSARGFPAGGVTEAFF
TGCAGTGCTAGGGGGTTCCCGGCAGGGGGAGTAACTGAAGCTTTCTTT
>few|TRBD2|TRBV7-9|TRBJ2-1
CASERLAGARNEQFF
TGTGCCAGCGAGCGGCTAGCGGGAGCCCGGAATGAGCAGTTCTTC
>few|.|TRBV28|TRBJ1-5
CASSSRGGINNQPQHF
TGTGCCAGCAGTTCCAGGGGCGGGATTAACAATCAGCCCCAGCATTTT
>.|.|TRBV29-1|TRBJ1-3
CSVGGPQVGNTIYF
TGCAGCGTAGGAGGGCCTCAGGTTGGAAACACCATATATTTT
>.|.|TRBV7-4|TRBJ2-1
CASSLGADGPTYNEQFF
TGTGCCAGCAGCTTAGGGGCGGACGGGCCCACCTACAATGAGCAGTTCTTC
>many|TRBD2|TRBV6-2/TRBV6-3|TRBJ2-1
CASKSSGRYEQFF
TGTGCCAGCAAGTCTAGCGGGAGGTATGAGCAGTTCTTC
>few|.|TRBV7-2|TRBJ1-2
CASSLRGGNYGYTF
TGTGCCAGCAGCTTAAGAGGGGGAAACTATGGCTACACCTTC
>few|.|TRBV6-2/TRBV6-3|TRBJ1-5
CASTELNSNQPQHF
TGTGCCAGCACTGAGCTAAATAGCAATCAGCCCCAGCATTTT
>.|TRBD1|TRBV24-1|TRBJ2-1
CATSDFSTGGSYNEQFF
TGTGCCACCAGTGATTTTAGCACAGGGGGCTCGTACAATGAGCAGTTCTTC
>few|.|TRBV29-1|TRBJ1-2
CSVETRPTALNYGYTF
TGCAGCGTGGAAACTCGGCCGACGGCCCTTAACTATGGCTACACCTTC
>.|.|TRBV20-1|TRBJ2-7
CSAMGLSQVGEQYF
TGCAGTGCTATGGGACTGAGCCAGGTCGGCGAGCAGTACTTC
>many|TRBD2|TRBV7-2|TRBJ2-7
CASSSLAGGGSYEQYF
TGTGCCAGCAGCTCTTTAGCGGGAGGGGGCTCCTACGAGCAGTACTTC
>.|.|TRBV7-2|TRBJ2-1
CASSLSGAGEQFF
TGTGCCAGCAGCCTTAGCGGAGCTGGTGAGCAGTTCTTC
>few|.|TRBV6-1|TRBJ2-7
CASSVQTVNRYEQYF
TGTGCCAGCAGTGTCCAAACGGTCAACCGATACGAGCAGTACTTC
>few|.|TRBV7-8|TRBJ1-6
CASSQDRPPGSPLHF
TGTGCCAGCAGCCAAGACCGTCCCCCCGGTTCACCCCTCCACTTT
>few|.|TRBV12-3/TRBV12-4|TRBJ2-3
CASGILRRDTQYF
TGTGCCAGCGGAATCCTTCGGAGAGATACGCAGTATTTT
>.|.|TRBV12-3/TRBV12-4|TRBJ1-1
CASSFWNGLNTEAFF
TGTGCCAGCAGTTTTTGGAACGGGTTGAACACTGAAGCTTTCTTT
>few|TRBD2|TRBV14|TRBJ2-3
CASSHGTSGIGDTQYF
TGTGCCAGCAGCCACGGGACTAGCGGGATAGGAGATACGCAGTATTTT
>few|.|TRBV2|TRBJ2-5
CASSPDYIQETQYF
TGTGCCAGCAGTCCTGACTACATCCAAGAGACCCAGTACTTC
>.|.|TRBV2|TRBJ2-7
CASSGAGFFYEQYF
TGTGCCAGCAGTGGCGCGGGGTTTTTCTACGAGCAGTACTTC
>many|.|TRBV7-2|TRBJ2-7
CASSLDSIGEQYF
TGTGCCAGCAGCTTAGACTCCATTGGCGAGCAGTACTTC
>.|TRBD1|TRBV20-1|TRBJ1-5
CSARGTGRVSNQPQHF
TGCAGTGCTAGAGGGACAGGGAGGGTAAGCAATCAGCCCCAGCATTTT
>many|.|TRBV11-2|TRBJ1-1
CASSLGRRTVKNTEAFF
TGTGCCAGCAGCTTAGGAAGACGGACAGTAAAAAACACTGAAGCTTTCTTT
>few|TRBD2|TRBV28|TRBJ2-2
CASSPTLTSGRNPGELFF
TGTGCCAGCAGCCCCACCCTTACTAGCGGGAGGAATCCCGGGGAGCTGTTTTTT